The TCR beta chain described here comes from a study of radiation and T cells in renal cell carcinoma. Produced via immunoSEQ multiplex PCR; TCRdb's table is partial and in-frame only. The data contain tens of thousands of clones, 80% to 85% of them singletons. Time point in this sample: blood 4 weeks post-SBRT, at nephrectomy. Treatment defined: 15 Gy SBRT to primary tumor, nephrectomy 4 weeks later. The starting material was blood, obtained from a patient whose treatment included radiotherapy and nephrectomy. The sequence was collected from a woman in her seventies with renal cell carcinoma.

The CDR3 region is CASSPTGLSGNTIYF. The CDR3 DNA follows: TGTGCCAGCAGTCCTACAGGGCTCTCTGGAAACACCATATATTTT. The chain uses TRBV6-5 and TRBJ1-3, with a weak D call TRBD1 (6 bases). V was clipped by 5 bases and J by 0 bases, with 11 bases between them. The CDR3 totals 15 residues. CDR1 MNHEY and CDR2 SVGAGI come from the germline V gene.